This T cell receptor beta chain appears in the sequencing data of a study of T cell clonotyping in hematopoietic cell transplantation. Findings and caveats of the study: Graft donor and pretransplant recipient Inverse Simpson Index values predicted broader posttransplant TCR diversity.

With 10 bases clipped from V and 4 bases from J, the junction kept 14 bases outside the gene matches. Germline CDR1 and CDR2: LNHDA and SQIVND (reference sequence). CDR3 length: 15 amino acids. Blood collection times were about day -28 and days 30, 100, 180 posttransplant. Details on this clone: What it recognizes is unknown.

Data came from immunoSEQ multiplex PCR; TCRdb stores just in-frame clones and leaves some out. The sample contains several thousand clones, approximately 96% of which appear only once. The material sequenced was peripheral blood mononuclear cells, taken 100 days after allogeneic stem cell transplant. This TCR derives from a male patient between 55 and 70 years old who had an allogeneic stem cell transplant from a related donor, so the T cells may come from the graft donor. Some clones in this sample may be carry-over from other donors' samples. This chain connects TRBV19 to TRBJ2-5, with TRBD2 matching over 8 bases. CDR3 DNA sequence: TGTGCCACCACGGGGGGGGGCGCGTTAGGAGAGACCCAGTACTTC. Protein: CATTGGGALGETQYF.